This note documents a single T cell receptor (beta chain) sequence. Its antigen is still unknown. The sample holds no much larger clone one base away, and base qualities are not on file. The immunoSEQ Assay, a bias-controlled multiplex PCR, was used to amplify TCRbeta CDR3 regions from genomic DNA. For the original study's pipeline: Within the assay, amplification of reference gene primers was used to estimate how many nucleated cells each sample contained. To quantify the absolute abundance of each unique TCRbeta CDR3 rearrangement, sequence reads were collapsed and filtered. For each sample, productive Simpson clonality was calculated as the square root of Simpson's diversity index over productive rearrangements. TCRdb stores this immuneACCESS table with in-frame sequences only. Part of the clones is absent; in the studies checked, under half of the shortfall reflects unresolved V genes, and no reason is known for the rest. From that table come the V and J calls and clone size; the DNA was used to work out D and trimming. Within this sample are more than 90,000 clones, with almost 95% of them counted one time only. The ten biggest clones cover more than 5% of the sample.

This sample is part of a study of blood T cell repertoires in COVID-19 (dated by TCRdb to about 2020). Background on the whole study: The collaborator samples originated in the United States, Italy and Spain and spanned the acute and convalescent phases of COVID-19. The dataset comprised deeply sampled blood TCRbeta repertoires from subjects exposed to, actively infected with, or recovered from COVID-19. Where available, HLA class I and class II types were taken from metadata supplied by the sample provider and were not determined by assay-based typing. Samples were obtained from the ongoing ImmuneRACE study (first 160 participants) and from some 1,300 subjects provided by 6 global collaborators. A freely available public database, intended as a resource for researchers studying the immune response to SARS-CoV-2, is where the repertoires were released. Nearly every sample came with metadata listing a de-identified subject ID, COVID-19 status, age in years and sex. The prospective study material was composed of cDNA or gDNA derived from T cells, B-cell-depleted T cells, or PBMCs.

General conclusions and limits of the study: The amount of clinical and demographic metadata varied by source and participant and was provided uncurated.

The CDR3 has 11 amino acids, counting the end cysteine and phenylalanine. Just CDR3 DNA is preserved here, 33 bases in frame from base 1. The germline V gene (reference sequence) sets CDR1 to LNHDA and CDR2 to SQIVND. The junction carries 8 bases between V and J, which are trimmed by 2 bases and 11 bases respectively. Collaborating institutions collected whole blood in K2EDTA tubes following their own protocols. Collaborator samples were shipped for TCRbeta analysis as frozen whole blood, isolated PBMCs, or DNA extracted from either sample type. The sample was peripheral blood. This sequence uses TRBV19 and TRBJ2-3, with the D gene call left open. The TCR was taken from a man aged 45-65 years with active COVID-19. The DNA sequence is as follows: TGTGCCAGTAGTATACAACAGAGGCAGTATTTT. This yields the protein CASSIQQRQYF.